In this sample, the clone carrying this T cell receptor (beta chain) turned up many times. These data are taken from a study of Graves' ophthalmopathy and Graves' hyperthyroidism. Study as a whole: Samples of peripheral blood were obtained at initial diagnosis, prior to treatment of any kind.

The authors amplified TCR beta CDR3 regions from RNA transcripts. In the first round, RT-PCR was carried out with HTBI primers, and a multiplex PCR formed the second round. MiXCR, run by TCRdb on the multiplex PCR reads, gives a single entry per CDR3 protein. This table has about 480,000 distinct CDR3 sequences, under 15% appearing once. Donors with ophthalmopathy: moderate-to-severe activity, CAS ≥3, NOSPECS ≥4, duration under 3 months. Excluded were patients with other autoimmune diseases, uncontrolled infections, pregnancy or lactation. It was on clinical symptoms, serum thyroxine, TRAb, thyroid ultrasound and orbital computed tomography that diagnosis relied. Germline V gene data show CDR1 as SNHLY and CDR2 as FYNNEI. V lost 7 bases and J lost 11; bases outside the gene matches: 11. The CDR3 is 14 amino acids.

This TCR was recovered from a woman under 40 with Graves' ophthalmopathy. Material: blood. The rearrangement uses TRBV2 and TRBJ1-1; TRBD1 matches at 12 bases. For the CDR3, the DNA is TGTGCCAGCACGTCCCGGGACAGGGGGCGCAAGGCTTTCTTT. It translates to CASTSRDRGRKAFF.